These 7 T cell receptor beta chains originate from one sample sequenced in a study of CD8 T cells in Susac syndrome. When the RNA was reverse transcribed, random hexamers were used with an input of about 0.5 to 1 ug. Via MiXCR, TCRdb re-called the immunoSEQ multiplex PCR reads, giving one row per CDR3 protein. This sample has about 130,000 distinct CDR3 sequences, with approximately 93% found just once. The specimen was CD8+ T cells from PBMCs. Receptors originate from a human donor with multiple sclerosis.

The chain combines TRBV20-1 with TRBJ2-7, with D perhaps TRBD1 (7 bases). The ends were cut back, 3 bases at V and 2 bases at J, with 17 bases in the middle. This CDR3 region has 15 residues. CDR1 is DFQATT, CDR2 SNEGSKA, per germline (reference sequence). Here the CDR3 DNA reads TGCAGTGCTAGCGGACAGGCCGCGGGGACCTACGAGCAGTACTTC. Translation: CSASGQAAGTYEQYF.

The chain joins TRBV7-9 to TRBJ1-1; 7 nucleotides agree with TRBD1. V shed 5 bases and J 6 bases; nucleotides not matched to a gene: 9. The germline CDR1 and CDR2 sequences are SEHNR and FQNEAQ (reference sequence). This CDR3 region has 14 residues. The CDR3 DNA follows: TGTGCCAGCAGCCCCACACAGGGGTGGGCTGAAGCTTTCTTT. This gives the protein CASSPTQGWAEAFF.

This clonotype was detected only once. The chain combines TRBV3-1 with TRBJ2-1; the D gene could be TRBD1 or TRBD2 (6 bases each). The CDR3 spans 14 residues. CDR1 LGHDT and CDR2 YNNKEL come from the germline V gene (reference sequence). Trimming took off 4 bases at V and 7 bases at J, with 14 bases between the two ends. The chain's CDR3 is CASSPPGAGNEQFF. The CDR3 DNA reads TGTGCCAGCAGCCCCCCGGGGGCCGGGAATGAGCAGTTCTTC.

The chain is built from TRBV3-1 and TRBJ2-3; TRBD2 aligns across 7 bases. Losses at the gene ends were 4 bases for V and 3 bases for J; bases not matched to a gene: 16. Germline V lookup: CDR1 LGHDT, CDR2 YNNKEL (reference sequence). The CDR3 extends over 18 amino acids. The CDR3 DNA reads as TGTGCCAGCAGCCGGGACCTGAGTATGGGAGGGAGTACAGATACGCAGTATTTT. Translation: CASSRDLSMGGSTDTQYF.

CDR3 sequence reads: CASGSRQVFNYGYTF. The CDR3 nucleotides are TGTGCCAGCGGATCACGACAGGTTTTTAACTATGGCTACACCTTC. V gene TRBV7-9 combines with J gene TRBJ1-2; tentatively, D is TRBD1 (6 bases). Trimming removed 8 bases from V and 1 base from J, with 17 bases in between. The CDR3 is made up of 15 amino acids. The V gene's germline CDR1 is SEHNR and CDR2 FQNEAQ (reference sequence).

This clonotype was counted only a few times. This chain uses TRBV6-1 with TRBJ2-7; TRBD1 agrees at 8 bases. V trimming: 5 bases; J trimming: 2 bases; junction bases outside the gene matches: 5. CDR1 is MNHNS and CDR2 is SASEGT in the germline V gene. The CDR3 loop spans 14 amino acids. As DNA, the CDR3 is TGTGCCAGCAGTCCCCGGACAGGGACCTACGAGCAGTACTTC. This sequence encodes CASSPRTGTYEQYF.

The V and J genes are TRBV4-1 and TRBJ1-1, with 8 bases lining up with TRBD1. V gave up 0 bases and J gave up 0 bases; unmatched junction bases: 3. Germline CDR1 and CDR2: MGHRA and YSYEKL. The CDR3 is made up of 16 amino acids. The CDR3 spells CASSQDRTGMNTEAFF. In nucleotides, the CDR3 is TGCGCCAGCAGCCAAGATCGGACAGGGATGAACACTGAAGCTTTCTTT.